This T cell receptor (beta chain) emerged from a study of blood T cell repertoires in COVID-19. Germline V gene sequence: CDR1 SGHNT, CDR2 YYREEE (reference sequence). The CDR3 is 16 amino acids. The V end was cut by 4 bases, the J end by 6 bases, with 22 bases between. Assay: immunoSEQ multiplex PCR; the TCRdb copy retains only in-frame clones and omits some. The repertoire consists of 65,000 or so clones, with 80% to 90% occurring once and the leading ten covering more than 13%. The gene calls are TRBV5-4 and TRBJ1-2; tentative D call: TRBD1 (5 bases). Specimen: peripheral blood. The TCR originated in a man older than 75 with acute or convalescent COVID-19. The CDR3 loop reads CASSPNAGAATDGYTF. CDR3 DNA: TGTGCCAGCAGCCCAAATGCTGGGGCCGCCACGGATGGCTACACCTTC.